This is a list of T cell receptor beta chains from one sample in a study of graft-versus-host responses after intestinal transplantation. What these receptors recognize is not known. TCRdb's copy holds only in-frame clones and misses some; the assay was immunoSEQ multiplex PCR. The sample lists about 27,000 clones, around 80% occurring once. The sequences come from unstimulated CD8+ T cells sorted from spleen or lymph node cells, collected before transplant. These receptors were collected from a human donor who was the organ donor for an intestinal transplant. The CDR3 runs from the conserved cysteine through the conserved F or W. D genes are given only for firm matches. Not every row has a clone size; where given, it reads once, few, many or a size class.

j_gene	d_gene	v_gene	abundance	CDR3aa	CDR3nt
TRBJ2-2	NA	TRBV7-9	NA	CASSSLGGELFF	TGTGCCAGCAGCTCGCTAGGCGGGGAGCTGTTTTTT
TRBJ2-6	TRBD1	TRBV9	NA	CASSGGQGGFGANVLTF	TGTGCCAGCAGCGGAGGACAGGGAGGCTTTGGGGCCAACGTCCTGACTTTC
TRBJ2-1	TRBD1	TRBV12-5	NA	CASGPGTGYNEQFF	TGTGCTAGTGGGCCCGGGACAGGATACAATGAGCAGTTCTTC
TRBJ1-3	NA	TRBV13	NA	CASSSGGGSGNTIYF	TGTGCCAGCAGCTCAGGAGGGGGTTCTGGAAACACCATATATTTT
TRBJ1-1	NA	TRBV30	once	CAWSLGDNTEAFF	TGTGCCTGGAGTTTGGGGGACAACACTGAAGCTTTCTTT
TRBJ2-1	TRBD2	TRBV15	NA	CATSRDLAGISYNEQFF	TGTGCCACCAGCAGAGACCTAGCGGGGATCTCCTACAATGAGCAGTTCTTC
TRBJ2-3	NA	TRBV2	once	CASSLRRDGDTQYF	TGTGCCAGCAGCCTTCGACGCGATGGAGATACGCAGTATTTT
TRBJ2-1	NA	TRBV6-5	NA	CASSGGAEQFF	TGTGCCAGCAGTGGAGGGGCCGAGCAGTTCTTC
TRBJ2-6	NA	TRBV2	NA	CASTQGTSLANVLTF	TGTGCCAGCACCCAAGGGACCTCTCTAGCCAACGTCCTGACTTTC
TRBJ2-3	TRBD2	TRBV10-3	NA	CAIMAGTSGGATTDTQYF	TGTGCCATCATGGCCGGGACTAGCGGGGGAGCCACCACAGATACGCAGTATTTT
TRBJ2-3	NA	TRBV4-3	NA	CASSPNPTSATDTQYF	TGCGCCAGCAGCCCCAACCCAACCTCCGCCACAGATACGCAGTATTTT
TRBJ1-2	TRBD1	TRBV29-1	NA	CSAHQGASQGYTF	TGCAGCGCCCACCAGGGGGCGTCGCAGGGCTACACCTTC
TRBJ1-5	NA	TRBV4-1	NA	CASSRYRNPSNQPQHF	TGCGCCAGCAGCCGGTACAGGAACCCTAGCAATCAGCCCCAGCATTTT
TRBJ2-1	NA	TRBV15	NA	CATSRDTGHEQFF	TGTGCCACCAGCAGAGATACGGGGCATGAGCAGTTCTTC
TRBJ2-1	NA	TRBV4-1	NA	CASSQDVRVRSYNEQFF	TGCGCCAGCAGCCAAGATGTACGGGTCCGATCCTACAATGAGCAGTTCTTC
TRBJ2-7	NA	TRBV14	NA	CASSPRTAYEQYF	TGTGCCAGCAGCCCCAGGACAGCCTACGAGCAGTACTTC
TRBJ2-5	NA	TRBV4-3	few	CASSQGVQETQYF	TGCGCCAGCAGCCAAGGGGTCCAAGAGACCCAGTACTTC
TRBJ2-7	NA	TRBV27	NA	CASSFGQTYEQYF	TGTGCCAGCAGTTTCGGGCAGACCTACGAGCAGTACTTC
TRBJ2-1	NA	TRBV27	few	CASKNEVQNLYNEQFF	TGTGCCAGCAAGAACGAAGTACAGAATCTCTACAATGAGCAGTTCTTC
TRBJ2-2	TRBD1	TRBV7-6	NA	CASSSGTGAGELFF	TGTGCCAGCAGCTCCGGGACAGGGGCCGGGGAGCTGTTTTTT
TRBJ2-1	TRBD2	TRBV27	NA	CASRNGGYNEQFF	TGTGCCAGCAGAAACGGGGGGTACAATGAGCAGTTCTTC
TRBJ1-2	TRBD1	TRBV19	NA	CASSIGGTGGWSYGYTF	TGTGCCAGTAGTATAGGAGGGACAGGGGGCTGGAGCTATGGCTACACCTTC
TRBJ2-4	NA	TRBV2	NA	CASSASDSLAKNIQYF	TGTGCCAGCAGCGCTAGCGACTCCCTAGCCAAAAACATTCAGTACTTC
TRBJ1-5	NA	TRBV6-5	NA	CASSYSGSQPQHF	TGTGCCAGCAGTTACTCAGGGTCCCAGCCCCAGCATTTT
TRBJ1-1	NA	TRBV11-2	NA	CASSFWGGPGPEAFF	TGTGCCAGCAGCTTTTGGGGAGGGCCGGGCCCTGAAGCTTTCTTT
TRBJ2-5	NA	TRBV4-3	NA	CASSQDYDTHQETQYF	TGCGCCAGCAGCCAAGACTACGACACTCACCAAGAGACCCAGTACTTC
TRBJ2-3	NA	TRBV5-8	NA	CASSLYQDTQYF	TGTGCCAGCAGCTTGTATCAAGATACGCAGTATTTT
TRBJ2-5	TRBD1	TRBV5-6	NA	CASSLRGSPRETQYF	TGTGCCAGCAGCCTCAGGGGGAGCCCTCGGGAGACCCAGTACTTC
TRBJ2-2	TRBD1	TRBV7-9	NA	CASSLRDRGQTGELFF	TGTGCCAGCAGCTTAAGGGACAGGGGGCAGACCGGGGAGCTGTTTTTT
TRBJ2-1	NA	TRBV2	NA	CASSGGAGVSVNNEQFF	TGTGCCAGCAGTGGAGGGGCCGGGGTGAGTGTTAACAATGAGCAGTTCTTC
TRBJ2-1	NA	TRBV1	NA	CTSSHPQRALFKNEQFF	TGCACCAGCAGCCATCCCCAGAGAGCCCTTTTTAAGAATGAGCAGTTCTTC
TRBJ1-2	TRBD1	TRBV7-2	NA	CASSQDRDYGYTF	TGTGCCAGCAGCCAGGACAGGGACTATGGCTACACCTTC
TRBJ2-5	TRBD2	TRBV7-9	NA	CASSLGTSGQETQYF	TGTGCCAGCAGCTTAGGGACTAGCGGGCAAGAGACCCAGTACTTC
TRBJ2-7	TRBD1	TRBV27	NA	CASSLRQGEQYF	TGTGCCAGCAGTTTAAGACAGGGGGAGCAGTACTTC
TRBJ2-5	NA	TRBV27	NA	CASSLTRGMETQYF	TGTGCCAGCAGTTTAACCCGGGGGATGGAGACCCAGTACTTC
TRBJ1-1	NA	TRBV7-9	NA	CASSLAGGNTEAFF	TGTGCCAGCAGCTTAGCGGGGGGGAACACTGAAGCTTTCTTT
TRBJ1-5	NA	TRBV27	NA	CASSLWAGRDQPQHF	TGTGCCAGCAGTTTATGGGCAGGGAGAGATCAGCCCCAGCATTTT